These 9 T cell receptor beta chains were all obtained from the same sample, sequenced in a study of blood T cell repertoires in COVID-19. Measured with immunoSEQ multiplex PCR; TCRdb has only the in-frame clones, and not every one. This sample has approximately 290,000 clones, with more than 85% found just once. The specimen sequenced was peripheral blood. The source is a man under 40 with acute or convalescent COVID-19.

The V call is TRBV2, the J call TRBJ1-6, with a possible D match to TRBD1 (6 bases). The germline V gene encodes CDR1 SNHLY and CDR2 FYNNEI. Trimming pared 8 bases from V and 6 bases from J, leaving 14 bases between. This CDR3 is 14 amino acids long. The CDR3 region is CASSRQASNSPLHF. CDR3 coding DNA: TGTGCCAGCTCTCGACAGGCTTCTAATTCACCCCTCCACTTT.

The rearrangement joins TRBV28 to TRBJ1-4, with 8 bases fitting TRBD1. Trimming took 2 bases from V and 6 from J; bases not matched to a gene: 8. CDR1 and CDR2 from the germline V gene are MDHEN and SYDVKM. CDR3 length: 16 amino acids. CDR3 DNA: TGTGCCAGCAGTTTACCCGGACAGGGAGTCTATGAAAAACTGTTTTTT. The encoded protein is CASSLPGQGVYEKLFF.

This rearrangement joins TRBV3-1 (or the pseudogene TRBV3-2) to TRBJ1-2; perhaps TRBD1 as D (6 bases). CDR1 LGHDT and CDR2 YNNKEL come from the germline V gene (reference sequence). The CDR3 has 15 residues. V shed 0 bases and J shed 4 bases, with 12 bases lying between them. The CDR3 DNA is TGTGCCAGCAGCCAAGAACTACAGGGTAGCTATGGCTACACCTTC. This gives the protein CASSQELQGSYGYTF.

The CDR3 region is CASSREIAGDTKREQFF. DNA of the CDR3: TGTGCCAGCAGCCGGGAAATAGCGGGCGATACCAAACGAGAGCAGTTCTTC. This chain uses TRBV9 with TRBJ2-1; 7 bases are a match to TRBD2. The V and J ends lost 4 bases and 10 bases, in that order; junction bases with no gene match: 20. The CDR3 extends over 17 amino acids. Germline CDR1 and CDR2: SGDLS and YYNGEE.

The V call is TRBV29-1, the J call TRBJ1-1; possibly TRBD1 for D (5 bases). CDR1 SQVTM and CDR2 ANQGSEA come from the germline V gene. V lost 4 bases to trimming and J lost 3 bases, with 9 bases between them. The CDR3 is 12 residues long. This CDR3 is CSVVRGDTEAFF. CDR3 DNA sequence: TGCAGCGTTGTTCGGGGGGACACTGAAGCTTTCTTT.

The chain couples TRBV9 to TRBJ2-3; D might be TRBD1 (6 bases). The CDR3 spans 17 residues. Trimming removed 3 bases at V and 1 base at J, with 18 bases between. CDR1 is SGDLS and CDR2 is YYNGEE in the germline V gene. CDR3 region: CASSADNGTPRTDTQYF. Here the CDR3 DNA reads TGTGCCAGCAGCGCCGACAACGGGACACCTCGCACAGATACGCAGTATTTT.

This rearrangement joins TRBV19 to TRBJ2-1, with 10 bases that match TRBD1. The germline CDR1 and CDR2 sequences are LNHDA and SQIVND (reference sequence). V was clipped by 6 bases and J by 0 bases; unmatched bases: 5. This CDR3 comprises 16 residues. The CDR3 nucleotides are TGTGCCAGTAGGAACCGACAGGGGGCCTCCTACAATGAGCAGTTCTTC. It specifies CASRNRQGASYNEQFF.

The DNA of the CDR3 is TGTGCCAGCAGCCAATCCCGGGGGGATAGCAATCAGCCCCAGCATTTT. This translates into CASSQSRGDSNQPQHF. The chain employs TRBV16 and TRBJ1-5, with D possibly matching TRBD1 (5 bases). The CDR3 consists of 16 residues. Germline values: CDR1 KGHSY, CDR2 FQNENV. V lost 0 bases and J 0 bases, leaving 9 bases between the germline ends.

The genes are TRBV6-4 and TRBJ1-2, with 10 nucleotides matching TRBD1. The V gene's germline CDR1 is MRHNA and CDR2 SNTAGT. Unmatched junction bases numbered 2, after V lost 0 bases and J lost 4 bases. This CDR3 contains 15 residues. DNA of the CDR3: TGTGCCAGCAGTGACTCGGGACAGGGGACCTATGGCTACACCTTC. This sequence encodes CASSDSGQGTYGYTF.